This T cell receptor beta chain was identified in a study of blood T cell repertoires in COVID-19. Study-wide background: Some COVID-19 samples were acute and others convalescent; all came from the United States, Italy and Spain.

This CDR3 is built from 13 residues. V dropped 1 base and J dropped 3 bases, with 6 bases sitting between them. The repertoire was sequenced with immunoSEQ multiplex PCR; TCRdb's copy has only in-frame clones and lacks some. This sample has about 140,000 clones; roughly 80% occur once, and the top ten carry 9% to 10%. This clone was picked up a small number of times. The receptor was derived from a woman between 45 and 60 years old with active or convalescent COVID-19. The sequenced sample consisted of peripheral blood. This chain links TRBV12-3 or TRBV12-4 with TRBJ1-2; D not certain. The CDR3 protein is CASSLELHYGYTF. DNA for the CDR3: TGTGCCAGCAGTTTAGAGCTGCACTATGGCTACACCTTC.